One sample yielded the 19 T cell receptor beta chains listed below, sequenced in a study of blood T cell repertoires in COVID-19. Assay: immunoSEQ multiplex PCR; the TCRdb copy retains only in-frame clones and omits some. The sample consists of over 250,000 clones, approximately 88% of them appearing once. What was sequenced was peripheral blood. The receptors stem from a human donor with COVID-19, enrolled during active disease. The donor label of this sample is uncertain.

This chain joins TRBV11-2 and TRBJ2-1, with 9 bases fitting TRBD2. The V and J ends lost 5 bases and 4 bases, in that order; junction bases with no gene match: 15. Germline lookup yields CDR1 SGHAT and CDR2 FQNNGV. This CDR3 contains 18 residues. The CDR3 nucleotides read TGTGCCAGCAGCCTAATTCGAGGCGGGAGGGCCCGGTACAATGAGCAGTTCTTC. It encodes CASSLIRGGRARYNEQFF.

The chain combines TRBV6-6 with TRBJ1-6; a weak D match, TRBD1 (6 bases). V was pared by 6 bases and J by 10 bases, with 16 bases between. CDR1 is MNHNY and CDR2 is SVGAGI in the germline V gene (reference sequence). This CDR3 has 14 amino acids. The CDR3 DNA is TGTGCCAGCAGGGGGGGGGCGTCGGGGTCACCCCTCCACTTT. It codes for CASRGGASGSPLHF.

The chain employs TRBV27 and TRBJ1-3; 7 bases are shared with TRBD1. The CDR3 loop spans 15 amino acids. Germline V lookup: CDR1 MNHEY, CDR2 SMNVEV (reference sequence). Trimming at V came to 8 bases and at J to 0 bases, leaving 7 bases not matched to a gene. CDR3 DNA sequence: TGTGCCAGCTCTCCCCAGGGGGTCTCTGGAAACACCATATATTTT. Translation gives CASSPQGVSGNTIYF.

The rearrangement joins TRBV5-4 to TRBJ1-4; 7 bases are a match to TRBD1. V shed 0 bases and J 3 bases; nucleotides not matched to a gene: 2. Germline assignment: CDR1 SGHNT and CDR2 YYREEE (reference sequence). This CDR3 contains 15 residues. The CDR3 nucleotides are TGTGCCAGCAGCTTGGGCGGGACAGCTAATGAAAAACTGTTTTTT. It specifies CASSLGGTANEKLFF.

Comments on this clone: Other nucleotide sequences in the sample specify the same CDR3. The V call is TRBV12-3 or TRBV12-4, the J call TRBJ1-1; no clear D. The CDR3 length is 13 residues. V gave up 5 bases and J gave up 0 bases, with 7 bases separating them. CDR3 nucleotides: TGTGCCAGCAGTCGGGAGATGAACACTGAAGCTTTCTTT. Residues: CASSREMNTEAFF.

V and J are TRBV4-1 and TRBJ1-1, with 8 bases fitting TRBD1. The trim removed 3 bases at V and 4 bases at J, leaving 16 bases unmatched. This CDR3 contains 18 residues. Germline loops: CDR1 MGHRA, CDR2 YSYEKL. The CDR3 protein is CASSHPGDRSTATTEAFF. The CDR3 nucleotides are TGCGCCAGCAGCCACCCTGGGGACAGGTCGACGGCGACCACTGAAGCTTTCTTT.

About this clone: The same CDR3 also results from other DNA sequences found in this sample. The chain carries TRBV11-2 and TRBJ2-1; 7 nucleotides match TRBD2. V dropped 3 bases and J dropped 1; count of bases not matched to a gene: 3. The germline CDR1 and CDR2 sequences are SGHAT and FQNNGV. CDR3 length: 15 amino acids. In DNA form, the CDR3 reads TGTGCCAGCAGCTTGGGGAGGGGATCCTACAATGAGCAGTTCTTC. Amino acid sequence: CASSLGRGSYNEQFF. The whole variable domain, remainder taken from reference TRBV11-2 and TRBJ2-1, is EAGVAQSPRYKIIEKRQSVAFWCNPISGHATLYWYQQILGQGPKLLIQFQNNGVVDDSQLPKDRFSAERLKGVDSTLKIQPAKLEDSAVYLCASSLGRGSYNEQFFGPGTRLTVL.

The V call is TRBV6-5, the J call TRBJ2-3; 8 bases are shared with TRBD1. Per the germline V gene, CDR1 is MNHEY and CDR2 is SVGAGI. This CDR3 is built from 14 residues. The V segment lost 2 bases and the J segment 3 bases; nucleotides outside the gene matches: 1. The CDR3 sequence: CASSYRTGTDTQYF. The CDR3 region has the DNA TGTGCCAGCAGTTACCGGACAGGGACAGATACGCAGTATTTT.

V is TRBV28 and J is TRBJ1-5; 11 bases line up with TRBD1. J was trimmed by 7 bases and V by 7 bases; bases with no gene match: 18. The CDR3 sequence is 18 residues long. Germline V CDR1 and CDR2: MDHEN, SYDVKM. The chain's CDR3 is CASTTGGGGQGARQPQHF. CDR3 DNA: TGTGCCAGCACCACCGGGGGGGGCGGACAGGGGGCGCGACAGCCCCAGCATTTT.

This clone came up once. J is TRBJ2-4 and V is TRBV7-9; D might be TRBD1 (6 bases). CDR1 and CDR2 from the germline V gene are SEHNR and FQNEAQ (reference sequence). This CDR3 is built from 16 residues. V shed 1 base and J shed 7 bases, with 17 bases lying between them. The DNA of the CDR3 is TGTGCCAGCAGCTTAGTCCCATCAGGGGCAGCTAACATTCAGTACTTC. Protein sequence: CASSLVPSGAANIQYF.

This chain uses TRBV2 with TRBJ1-6, with D maybe TRBD1 (5 bases). The CDR3 runs 16 residues. V lost 4 bases and J 7 bases, leaving 17 bases between the germline ends. Germline V gene lookup returns CDR1 SNHLY and CDR2 FYNNEI. CDR3 protein: CASSVSGLKKNSPLHF. In DNA form, the CDR3 reads TGTGCCAGCAGTGTTTCGGGACTCAAGAAAAATTCACCCCTCCACTTT.

In this sample, this clone turned up a few times. The chain joins TRBV5-1 to TRBJ2-3; no reliable D call. Germline CDR1 reads SGHRS; CDR2 reads YFSETQ. V was trimmed by 2 bases and J by 3 bases, leaving 4 bases between them. This CDR3 contains 12 residues. The CDR3 region is CASSFRTDTQYF. CDR3 sequence (DNA): TGCGCCAGCAGCTTTCGGACAGATACGCAGTATTTT.

This clone was counted once. V and J are TRBV6-2 or TRBV6-3 and TRBJ1-1; D remains unclear. The CDR3 covers 14 residues. Between the trimmed V and J ends, which lost 0 bases and 1 base, there was a span of 6 bases. Germline CDR1 is MNHEY and CDR2 is SVGEGT. The CDR3 protein is CASSYSYSNTEAFF. In nucleotides, the CDR3 is TGTGCCAGCAGTTACTCTTACTCGAACACTGAAGCTTTCTTT.

This clone was counted between two and nine times. J is TRBJ2-2 and V is TRBV29-1, with D maybe TRBD2 (5 bases). This CDR3 has 15 residues. In germline, CDR1 is SQVTM, CDR2 ANQGSEA. V lost 5 bases, J lost 0 bases, and 13 bases lay in between. CDR3 DNA: TGCAGCGTTCGAAGTGAGGGATCGAACACCGGGGAGCTGTTTTTT. Translating it yields CSVRSEGSNTGELFF.

The genes are TRBV28 and TRBJ1-1; a possible D gene is TRBD1 (6 bases). This CDR3 comprises 13 residues. From germline, CDR1 is MDHEN and CDR2 SYDVKM. The V gene lost 8 bases and the J gene lost 4 bases, with 14 bases spanning the gap. CDR3 region: CASGGTRPTEAFF. CDR3 bases: TGTGCCAGCGGGGGCACCCGACCCACTGAAGCTTTCTTT.

The chain links TRBV28 to TRBJ1-2; 9 nucleotides align to TRBD1. CDR3 length equals 16 residues. CDR1 is MDHEN and CDR2 is SYDVKM in the germline V gene. The trim removed 2 bases at V and 0 bases at J, leaving 4 bases unmatched. DNA of the CDR3: TGTGCCAGCAGTTTAATAGGACAGGGGCCTAACTATGGCTACACCTTC. The encoded protein is CASSLIGQGPNYGYTF.

This clone has a single count. CDR3 nucleotides: TGTGCCAGCAGCCCATTCAGAAGCGGGAGGGTGTACGAGCAGTACTTC. This sequence encodes CASSPFRSGRVYEQYF. This chain uses TRBV7-2 with TRBJ2-7, with 10 bases that match TRBD2. CDR1 and CDR2 (germline): SGHTA, FQGNSA. V lost 5 bases and J lost 4; bases outside the gene matches: 11. CDR3 length equals 16 residues.

This chain links TRBV6-5 with TRBJ1-3; D gene uncertain. V lost 2 bases to trimming and J lost 7 bases, with 9 bases between them. Germline V CDR1 and CDR2: MNHEY, SVGAGI. This CDR3 has 13 amino acids. The CDR3 region is CASSYGGENTIYF. CDR3 coding DNA: TGTGCCAGCAGTTACGGCGGGGAGAACACCATATATTTT.

This clone was detected a few times. The V and J genes are TRBV7-9 and TRBJ2-7; 7 bases are shared with TRBD2. The V gene end was trimmed by 0 bases and the J gene end by 0 bases; junction bases not matched to a gene: 2. The CDR3 sequence is 15 residues long. CDR1 and CDR2 from the germline V gene are SEHNR and FQNEAQ (reference sequence). The chain's CDR3 is CASSLAAGFSYEQYF. CDR3 nucleotide sequence: TGTGCCAGCAGCTTAGCAGCGGGGTTCTCCTACGAGCAGTACTTC. Complete variable domain (other parts from reference TRBV7-9 and TRBJ2-7): DTGVSQNPRHKITKRGQNVTFRCDPISEHNRLYWYRQTLGQGPEFLTYFQNEAQLEKSRLLSDRFSAERPKGSFSTLEIQRTEQGDSAMYLCASSLAAGFSYEQYFGPGTRLTVT.